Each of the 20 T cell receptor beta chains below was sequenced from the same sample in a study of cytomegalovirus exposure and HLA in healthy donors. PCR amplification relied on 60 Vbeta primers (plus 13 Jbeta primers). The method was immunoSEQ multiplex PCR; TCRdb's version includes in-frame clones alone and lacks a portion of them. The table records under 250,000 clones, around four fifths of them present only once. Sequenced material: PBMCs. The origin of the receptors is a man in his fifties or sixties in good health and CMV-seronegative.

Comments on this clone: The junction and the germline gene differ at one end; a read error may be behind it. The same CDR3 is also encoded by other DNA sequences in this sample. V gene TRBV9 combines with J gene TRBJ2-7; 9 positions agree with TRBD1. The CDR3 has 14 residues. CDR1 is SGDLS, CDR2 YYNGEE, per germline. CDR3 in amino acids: CASSVGDRVDEQYF. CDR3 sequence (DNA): TGTGCCAGTAGCGTAGGGGACAGGGTCGACGAGCAGTACTTC.

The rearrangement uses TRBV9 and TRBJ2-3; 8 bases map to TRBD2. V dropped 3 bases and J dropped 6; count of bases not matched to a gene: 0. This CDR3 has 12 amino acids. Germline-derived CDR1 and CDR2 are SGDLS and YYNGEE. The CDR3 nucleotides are TGTGCCAGCAGCGCGGGGGGGGATACGCAGTATTTT. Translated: CASSAGGDTQYF.

The CDR3 nucleotides read TGCGCCAGCAGCGAGGGACTAGCGGGAGAAGAGCAGTACTTC. This translates into CASSEGLAGEEQYF. V usage is TRBV5-1 and J usage is TRBJ2-7; 14 nucleotides align to TRBD2. The V and J ends lost 4 bases and 7 bases, in that order; junction bases with no gene match: 4. CDR3 size: 14 residues. Germline V gives CDR1 SGHRS, CDR2 YFSETQ.

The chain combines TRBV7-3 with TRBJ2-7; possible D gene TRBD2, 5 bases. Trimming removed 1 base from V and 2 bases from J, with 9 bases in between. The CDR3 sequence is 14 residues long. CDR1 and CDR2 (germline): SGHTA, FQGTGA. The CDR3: CASSLRPGTYEQYF. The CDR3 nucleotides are TGTGCCAGCAGCTTAAGGCCCGGGACCTACGAGCAGTACTTC.

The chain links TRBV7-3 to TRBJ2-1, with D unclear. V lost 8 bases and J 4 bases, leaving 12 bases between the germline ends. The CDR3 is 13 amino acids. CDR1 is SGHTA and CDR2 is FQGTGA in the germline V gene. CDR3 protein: CASSARSYNEQFF. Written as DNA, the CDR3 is TGTGCCAGCTCTGCCCGCAGTTACAATGAGCAGTTCTTC.

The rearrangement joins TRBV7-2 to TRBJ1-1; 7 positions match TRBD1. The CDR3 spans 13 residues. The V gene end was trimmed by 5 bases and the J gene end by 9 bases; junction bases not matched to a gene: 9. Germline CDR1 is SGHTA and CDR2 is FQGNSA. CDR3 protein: CASSLYQGVKAFF. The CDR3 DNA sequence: TGTGCCAGCAGCCTATACCAGGGGGTAAAAGCTTTCTTT. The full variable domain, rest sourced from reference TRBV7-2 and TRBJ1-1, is GAGVSQSPSNKVTEKGKDVELRCDPISGHTALYWYRQSLGQGLEFLIYFQGNSAPDKSGLPSDRFSAERTGGSVSTLTIQRTQQEDSAVYLCASSLYQGVKAFFGQGTRLTVV.

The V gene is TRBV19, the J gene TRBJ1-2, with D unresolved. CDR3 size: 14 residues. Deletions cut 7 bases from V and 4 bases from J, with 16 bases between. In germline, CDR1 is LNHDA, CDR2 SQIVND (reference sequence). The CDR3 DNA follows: TGTGCCAGTACCCCGCGGGGTTGGAGCTATGGCTACACCTTC. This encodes CASTPRGWSYGYTF. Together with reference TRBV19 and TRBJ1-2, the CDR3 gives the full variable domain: DGGITQSPKYLFRKEGQNVTLSCEQNLNHDAMYWYRQDPGQGLRLIYYSQIVNDFQKGDIAEGYSVSREKKESFPLTVTSAQKNPTAFYLCASTPRGWSYGYTFGSGTRLTVV.

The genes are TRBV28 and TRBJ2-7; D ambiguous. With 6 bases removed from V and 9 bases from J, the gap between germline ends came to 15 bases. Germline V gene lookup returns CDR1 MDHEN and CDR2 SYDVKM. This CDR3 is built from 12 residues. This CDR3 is CASSGSHILQYF. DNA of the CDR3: TGTGCCAGCAGCGGTAGCCACATCTTGCAGTACTTC. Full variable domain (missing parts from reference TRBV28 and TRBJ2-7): DVKVTQSSRYLVKRTGEKVFLECVQDMDHENMFWYRQDPGLGLRLIYFSYDVKMKEKGDIPEGYSVSREKKERFSLILESASTNQTSMYLCASSGSHILQYFGPGTRLTVT.

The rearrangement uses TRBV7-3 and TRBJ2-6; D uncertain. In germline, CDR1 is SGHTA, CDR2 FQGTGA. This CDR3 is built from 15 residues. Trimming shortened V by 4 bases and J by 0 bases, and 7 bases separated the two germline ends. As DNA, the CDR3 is TGTGCCAGCAGCTCCGGTAACTCTGGGGCCAACGTCCTGACTTTC. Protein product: CASSSGNSGANVLTF.

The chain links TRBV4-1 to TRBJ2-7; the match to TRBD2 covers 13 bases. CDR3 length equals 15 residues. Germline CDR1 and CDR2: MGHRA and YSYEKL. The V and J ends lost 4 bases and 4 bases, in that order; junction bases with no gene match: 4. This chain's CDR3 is CASSRLGLAGYEQYF. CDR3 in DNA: TGCGCCAGCAGCCGCCTGGGACTAGCGGGGTACGAGCAGTACTTC.

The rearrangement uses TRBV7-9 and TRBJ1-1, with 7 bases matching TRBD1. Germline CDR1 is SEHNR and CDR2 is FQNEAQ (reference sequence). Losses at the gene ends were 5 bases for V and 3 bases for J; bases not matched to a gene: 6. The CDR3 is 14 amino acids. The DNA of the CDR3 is TGTGCCAGCAGCGCTCAGGGGGAGCACACTGAAGCTTTCTTT. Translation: CASSAQGEHTEAFF.

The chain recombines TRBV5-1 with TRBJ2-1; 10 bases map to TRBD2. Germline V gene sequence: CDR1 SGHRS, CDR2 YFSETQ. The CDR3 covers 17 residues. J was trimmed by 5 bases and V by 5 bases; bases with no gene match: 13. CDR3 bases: TGCGCCAGCAGTTTTGGGCACCCGGGACTAGCGAACAATGAGCAGTTCTTC. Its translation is CASSFGHPGLANNEQFF.

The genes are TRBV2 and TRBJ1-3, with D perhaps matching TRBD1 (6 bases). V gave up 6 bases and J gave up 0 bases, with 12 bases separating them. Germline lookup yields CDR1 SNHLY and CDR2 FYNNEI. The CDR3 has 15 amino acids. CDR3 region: CASSADSGSGNTIYF. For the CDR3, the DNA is TGTGCCAGCAGCGCGGACAGCGGCTCTGGAAACACCATATATTTT.

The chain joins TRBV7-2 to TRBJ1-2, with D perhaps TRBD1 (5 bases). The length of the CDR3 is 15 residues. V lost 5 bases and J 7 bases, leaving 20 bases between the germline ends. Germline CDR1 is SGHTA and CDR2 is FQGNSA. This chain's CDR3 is CASSANPTASGGYTF. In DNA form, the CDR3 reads TGTGCCAGCAGCGCAAACCCGACAGCTTCGGGTGGCTACACCTTC.

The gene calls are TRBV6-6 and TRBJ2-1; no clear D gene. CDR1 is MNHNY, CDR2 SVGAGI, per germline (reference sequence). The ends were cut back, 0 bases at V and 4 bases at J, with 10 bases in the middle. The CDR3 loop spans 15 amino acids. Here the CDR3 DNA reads TGTGCCAGCAGTTACTCGACTCTGGGTTACAATGAGCAGTTCTTC. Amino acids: CASSYSTLGYNEQFF.

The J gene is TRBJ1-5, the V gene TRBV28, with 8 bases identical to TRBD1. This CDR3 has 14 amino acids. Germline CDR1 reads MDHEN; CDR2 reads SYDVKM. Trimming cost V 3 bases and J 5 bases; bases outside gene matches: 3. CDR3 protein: CASSLTGVYQPQHF. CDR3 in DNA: TGTGCCAGCAGTTTGACAGGGGTGTATCAGCCCCAGCATTTT.

CDR3 in amino acids: CASSSGGASDYEQYF. As DNA, the CDR3 is TGTGCCAGCAGCTCAGGTGGGGCTAGCGACTACGAGCAGTACTTC. The chain employs TRBV28 and TRBJ2-7; a weak D match, TRBD2 (6 bases). CDR3 size: 15 residues. Germline CDR1 and CDR2: MDHEN and SYDVKM. V was shortened by 6 bases and J by 3 bases, with 18 bases between the two germline ends.

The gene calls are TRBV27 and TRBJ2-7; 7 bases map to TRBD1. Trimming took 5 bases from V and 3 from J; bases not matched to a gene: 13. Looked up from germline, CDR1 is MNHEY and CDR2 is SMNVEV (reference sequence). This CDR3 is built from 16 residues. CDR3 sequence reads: CASSPLDRRKGYEQYF. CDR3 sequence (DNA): TGTGCCAGCAGTCCCTTGGACAGGCGAAAAGGCTACGAGCAGTACTTC.

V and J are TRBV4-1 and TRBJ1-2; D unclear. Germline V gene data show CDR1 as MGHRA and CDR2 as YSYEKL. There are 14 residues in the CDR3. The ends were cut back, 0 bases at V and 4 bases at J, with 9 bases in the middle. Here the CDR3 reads CASSQETVAYGYTF. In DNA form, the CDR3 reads TGCGCCAGCAGCCAAGAAACCGTGGCCTATGGCTACACCTTC.

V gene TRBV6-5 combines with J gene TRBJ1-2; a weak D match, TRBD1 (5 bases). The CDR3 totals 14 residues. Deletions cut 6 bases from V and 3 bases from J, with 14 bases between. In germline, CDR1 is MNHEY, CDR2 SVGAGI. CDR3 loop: CASSYGQSHYGYTF. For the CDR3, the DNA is TGTGCCAGCAGCTACGGACAATCCCACTATGGCTACACCTTC.